The 20 T cell receptor beta chains in this list originate from one sample, sequenced in a study of human T cells and chemical hapten exposure. Time point in this sample: patch test 3, about 24 weeks after DPC sensitization. Noted treatment: therapeutic diphenylcyclopropenone sensitization with weekly scalp DPC. A single record per CDR3 protein comes from TCRdb applying MiXCR to the RACE reads. The sample yields 82,000 or so distinct CDR3 sequences, approximately 12% seen once. Sequenced here: whole blood, sampled in connection with sensitization to the hapten diphenylcyclopropenone (DPC). The origin of the receptors is a woman aged 50 to 60 with alopecia areata. Some clones in this sample may be carry-over from other donors' samples.

The chain has TRBV28 and TRBJ2-7; TRBD2 is a possible D gene (6 bases). CDR1 MDHEN and CDR2 SYDVKM come from the germline V gene. Trimming shortened V by 1 base and J by 3 bases, and 10 bases separated the two germline ends. This CDR3 region has 14 residues. CDR3 in amino acids: CASSLFGSDYEQYF. The DNA for the CDR3 is TGTGCCAGCAGTTTATTCGGGAGCGACTACGAGCAGTACTTC.

This clonotype was observed many times. V and J are TRBV29-1 and TRBJ2-7; D ambiguous. This CDR3 spans 11 amino acids. Per germline, CDR1 SQVTM and CDR2 ANQGSEA. V gave up 8 bases and J gave up 5 bases, with 13 bases separating them. CDR3 protein: CSIALGDEQYF. As DNA, the CDR3 is TGCAGCATTGCGCTAGGCGACGAGCAGTACTTC.

The V call is TRBV12-3 or TRBV12-4, the J call TRBJ2-7; 7 positions agree with TRBD1. This CDR3 region has 14 residues. V dropped 7 bases and J dropped 2; count of bases not matched to a gene: 8. CDR3 loop: CASTTTGAAYEQYF. The DNA of the CDR3 is TGTGCCAGCACAACCACAGGGGCTGCCTACGAGCAGTACTTC.

The chain carries TRBV5-4 and TRBJ2-1; 9 positions agree with TRBD1. Germline trimming cut 5 bases from V and 5 bases from J; bases unmatched to any gene: 5. This CDR3 comprises 14 residues. In germline, CDR1 is SGHNT, CDR2 YYREEE (reference sequence). CDR3 amino acids: CASRPGQGNNEQFF. In DNA form, the CDR3 reads TGTGCCAGCAGACCGGGACAGGGCAACAATGAGCAGTTCTTC. Complete variable domain (other parts from reference TRBV5-4 and TRBJ2-1): ETGVTQSPTHLIKTRGQQVTLRCSSQSGHNTVSWYQQALGQGPQFIFQYYREEENGRGNFPPRFSGLQFPNYSSELNVNALELDDSALYLCASRPGQGNNEQFFGPGTRLTVL.

This clonotype was seen a handful of times. This chain connects TRBV5-1 to TRBJ2-1, with D maybe TRBD2 (6 bases). V was clipped by 5 bases and J by 6 bases, with 9 bases between them. Germline CDR1 is SGHRS and CDR2 is YFSETQ. This CDR3 contains 12 residues. The CDR3 here is CASRREANEQFF. As DNA, the CDR3 is TGCGCCAGCAGGAGGGAGGCCAATGAGCAGTTCTTC. The full variable domain, in which reference TRBV5-1 and TRBJ2-1 provide the parts outside the CDR3, is KAGVTQTPRYLIKTRGQQVTLSCSPISGHRSVSWYQQTPGQGLQFLFEYFSETQRNKGNFPGRFSGRQFSNSRSEMNVSTLELGDSALYLCASRREANEQFFGPGTRLTVL.

J is TRBJ2-3 and V is TRBV5-1, with D possibly TRBD1 on 5 matching bases. The CDR3 is 13 amino acids. From germline, CDR1 is SGHRS and CDR2 YFSETQ. Trimming removed 4 bases from V and 2 bases from J, with 8 bases in between. CDR3 loop: CASSPDITDTQYF. DNA of the CDR3: TGCGCCAGCAGCCCGGACATCACAGATACGCAGTATTTT.

This clonotype was seen repeatedly, ten times or more. The chain uses TRBV13 and TRBJ2-7; D is uncertain. The CDR3 is made up of 14 amino acids. From germline, CDR1 is PRHDT and CDR2 FYEKMQ (reference sequence). Trimming removed 5 bases from V and 0 bases from J, with 11 bases in between. This chain's CDR3 is CASSRSRNSYEQYF. CDR3 DNA: TGTGCCAGCAGCCGTAGCCGGAACTCCTACGAGCAGTACTTC.

This clonotype was detected a few times. V usage is TRBV12-3 or TRBV12-4 and J usage is TRBJ1-5, with a weak D call TRBD1 (5 bases). Trimming took 3 bases from V and 0 from J, leaving 9 bases between them. The CDR3 spans 15 residues. CDR3 in DNA: TGTGCCAGCAGTTTTATGGGGGATAGCAATCAGCCCCAGCATTTT. This encodes CASSFMGDSNQPQHF.

This clonotype has at least ten counts. V is TRBV20-1 and J is TRBJ2-1, with D tentatively TRBD2 (5 bases). Between the trimmed V and J ends, which lost 6 bases and 0 bases, there was a span of 12 bases. The CDR3 has 14 amino acids. Germline values: CDR1 DFQATT, CDR2 SNEGSKA (reference sequence). The CDR3 DNA reads as TGCAGTGCGCCGACTACCAACTCCTACAATGAGCAGTTCTTC. Its protein product is CSAPTTNSYNEQFF.

The chain has TRBV10-2 and TRBJ1-1; tentative D call: TRBD1 (5 bases). V gave up 8 bases and J gave up 1 base, with 8 bases separating them. Germline V gene data show CDR1 as WSHSY and CDR2 as SAAADI. The CDR3 runs to 12 residues. In nucleotides, the CDR3 is TGCGCCAGCCGAGGACAGAACACTGAAGCTTTCTTT. Translation: CASRGQNTEAFF.

This clonotype was seen ten or more times. J is TRBJ1-2 and V is TRBV7-9, with D tentatively TRBD1 (5 bases). Trimming left V 0 bases short and J 8 bases short, with 22 bases between. The CDR3 extends over 17 amino acids. CDR1 is SEHNR and CDR2 is FQNEAQ in the germline V gene (reference sequence). CDR3 loop: CASSLASGAGSGRGYTF. CDR3 nucleotide sequence: TGTGCCAGCAGCTTAGCGTCCGGGGCTGGGTCAGGGCGCGGCTACACCTTC. Based on the CDR3 plus reference TRBV7-9 and TRBJ1-2, the full variable domain is DTGVSQNPRHKITKRGQNVTFRCDPISEHNRLYWYRQTLGQGPEFLTYFQNEAQLEKSRLLSDRFSAERPKGSFSTLEIQRTEQGDSAMYLCASSLASGAGSGRGYTFGSGTRLTVV.

Remarks on this clonotype: A clone one base away is much larger, so this may be a read error. The rearrangement links TRBV29-1 to TRBJ2-1; TRBD1 is a possible D gene (6 bases). The better agreement between TRBJ2-7 and the DNA end casts doubt on the J call. Per germline, CDR1 SQVTM and CDR2 ANQGSEA. This CDR3 comprises 14 residues. CDR3 loop: CSVITGLGNDEQYF. DNA for the CDR3: TGCAGCGTTATAACAGGGTTGGGGAATGATGAGCAGTACTTC.

The chain is built from TRBV29-1 and TRBJ2-1; TRBD2 agrees at 7 bases. CDR1 and CDR2 (germline): SQVTM, ANQGSEA. The CDR3 covers 12 residues. V lost 5 bases to trimming and J lost 4 bases; unmatched junction nucleotides: 2. CDR3 sequence (DNA): TGCAGCGTTCAGCGGGGTTACAATGAGCAGTTCTTC. This codes for CSVQRGYNEQFF.

The V gene is TRBV6-6, the J gene TRBJ2-1; 7 bases are shared with TRBD1. The CDR3 is made up of 13 amino acids. V lost 4 bases to trimming and J lost 6 bases; unmatched junction nucleotides: 3. CDR1 is MNHNY, CDR2 SVGAGI, per germline (reference sequence). CDR3 amino acids: CASSLTGSNEQFF. The CDR3 nucleotides are TGTGCCAGCAGTTTGACAGGGTCCAATGAGCAGTTCTTC.

Many counts were recorded for this clonotype. This chain uses TRBV10-2 with TRBJ2-3, with D unclear. V was trimmed by 10 bases and J by 3 bases, leaving 8 bases between them. In germline, CDR1 is WSHSY, CDR2 SAAADI. The CDR3 spans 11 residues. The CDR3 spells CATSLTDTQYF. As DNA, the CDR3 is TGCGCCACCTCCTTGACAGATACGCAGTATTTT.

The chain uses TRBV20-1 and TRBJ2-5; D perhaps matches TRBD1 (6 bases). This CDR3 has 12 amino acids. With 6 bases removed from V and 7 bases from J, the gap between germline ends came to 15 bases. Germline V gene lookup returns CDR1 DFQATT and CDR2 SNEGSKA (reference sequence). This chain's CDR3 is CSALGGVWTQYF. CDR3 DNA: TGCAGTGCCCTTGGGGGCGTTTGGACCCAGTACTTC.

This clonotype was detected many times. The chain combines TRBV10-2 with TRBJ1-2, with unresolved D. The ends were cut back, 10 bases at V and 7 bases at J, with 10 bases in the middle. The CDR3 totals 10 residues. The germline V gene has CDR1 WSHSY and CDR2 SAAADI. The CDR3 nucleotides read TGCGCCACGAGAGGGTTTGGCTACACCTTC. Encoded protein: CATRGFGYTF.

The chain employs TRBV10-2 and TRBJ2-7, with TRBD1 identical over 11 bases. J was trimmed by 3 bases and V by 4 bases; bases with no gene match: 5. Germline values: CDR1 WSHSY, CDR2 SAAADI. CDR3 length equals 15 residues. The CDR3 loop reads CASSARTGGFYEQYF. The CDR3 DNA reads as TGCGCCAGCAGTGCCAGGACAGGGGGCTTCTACGAGCAGTACTTC.

This clonotype was picked up many times. The chain recombines TRBV7-3 with TRBJ1-1; D is undetermined. The CDR3 is 13 residues long. Germline loops: CDR1 SGHTA, CDR2 FQGTGA. V gave up 3 bases and J gave up 3 bases, with 8 bases separating them. For the CDR3, the DNA is TGTGCCAGCAGCTTTTTTGGGTACACTGAAGCTTTCTTT. It specifies CASSFFGYTEAFF.

The CDR3 sequence is CASSPGSFNSYEQYF. The DNA of the CDR3 is TGTGCCAGCTCACCGGGGAGCTTTAATTCCTACGAGCAGTACTTC. The V gene is TRBV18, the J gene TRBJ2-7; possible D gene TRBD2, 5 bases. Germline CDR1 KGHSH, CDR2 LQKENI. This CDR3 contains 15 residues. V lost 3 bases, J lost 1 base, and 13 bases lay in between.